The T cell receptor beta chain described here comes from a study of CD8+ T cells in alopecia areata. Study in general: Treated patients' severity was scored by percentage of affected scalp area. Findings of the study overall: Normal scalp had lower clonality than lesional scalp, with alopecia totalis/universalis lesions showing this most strongly.

Treatment reported: oral pan-JAK inhibitor, 5-10 mg twice daily. Extracted RNA was reverse transcribed into cDNA, the sequencing template. Here immunoSEQ multiplex PCR was the method, and the copy in TCRdb shows in-frame clones only, minus some. The table has tens of thousands of clones, approximately 44% seen once; the top ten hold just over 20%. For this clone: No antigen is known for it.

V shed 0 bases, J shed 3 bases, and the junction held 8 bases outside the gene matches. The CDR3 spans 16 residues. Germline-derived CDR1 and CDR2 are LGHNA and YSLEER. The rearrangement uses TRBV4-3 and TRBJ2-7, with 7 positions matching TRBD1. This sample comprised CD8+ T cells sorted from blood, obtained around week 36, from a patient treated with tofacitinib. The sequence came from a human donor with alopecia areata. The CDR3 nucleotides are TGCGCCAGCAGCCAAGAAAGGACAGGAGGATTCTACGAGCAGTACTTC. Amino acids: CASSQERTGGFYEQYF.